The entry below describes one T cell receptor beta chain. This specimen belongs to a study of blood T cell repertoires in COVID-19. The repertoire was sequenced with immunoSEQ multiplex PCR; TCRdb's copy has only in-frame clones and lacks some. In the table there are about 280,000 clones, 65% to 90% of which are singletons. Trimming took 1 base from V and 1 from J, leaving 7 bases between them. The germline V gene has CDR1 MGHRA and CDR2 YSYEKL. The CDR3 is 14 amino acids. Sequencing used peripheral blood. The J gene is TRBJ2-5, the V gene TRBV4-1; possible D gene TRBD1, 5 bases. This receptor was identified in a human donor in a cohort sampled during active COVID-19. In nucleotides, the CDR3 is TGCGCCAGCAGCCAAGGACAGCTCCAAGAGACCCAGTACTTC. Translation gives CASSQGQLQETQYF.